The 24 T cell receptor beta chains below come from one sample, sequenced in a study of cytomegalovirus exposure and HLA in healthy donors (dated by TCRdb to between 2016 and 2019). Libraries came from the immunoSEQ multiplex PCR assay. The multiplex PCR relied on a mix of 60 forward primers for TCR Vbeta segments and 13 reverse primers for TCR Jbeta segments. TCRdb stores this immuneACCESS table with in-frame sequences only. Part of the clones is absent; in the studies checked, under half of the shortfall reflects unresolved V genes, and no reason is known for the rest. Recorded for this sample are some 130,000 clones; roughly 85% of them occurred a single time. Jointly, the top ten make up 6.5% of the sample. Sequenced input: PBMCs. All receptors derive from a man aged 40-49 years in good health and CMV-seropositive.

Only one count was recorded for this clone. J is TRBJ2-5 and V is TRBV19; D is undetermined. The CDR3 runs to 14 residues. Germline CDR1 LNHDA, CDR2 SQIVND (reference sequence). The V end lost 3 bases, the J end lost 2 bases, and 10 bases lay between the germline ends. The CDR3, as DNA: TGTGCCAGTAGTATGAGTAGTTTGCAAGAGACCCAGTACTTC. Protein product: CASSMSSLQETQYF. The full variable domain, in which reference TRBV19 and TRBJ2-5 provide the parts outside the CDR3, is DGGITQSPKYLFRKEGQNVTLSCEQNLNHDAMYWYRQDPGQGLRLIYYSQIVNDFQKGDIAEGYSVSREKKESFPLTVTSAQKNPTAFYLCASSMSSLQETQYFGPGTRLLVL.

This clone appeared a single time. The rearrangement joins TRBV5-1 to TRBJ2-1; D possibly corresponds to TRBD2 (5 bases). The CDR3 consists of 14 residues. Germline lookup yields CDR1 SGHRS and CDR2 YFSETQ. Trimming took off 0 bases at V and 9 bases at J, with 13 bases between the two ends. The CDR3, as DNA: TGCGCCAGCAGCTTGGAGCAGATAGGGAGTGAGCAGTTCTTC. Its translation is CASSLEQIGSEQFF.

In DNA, the CDR3 is TGTGCCAGCAGCCCCTTCCGGGACAGTTCCTACGAGCAGTACTTC. It yields the protein CASSPFRDSSYEQYF. The chain has TRBV7-9 and TRBJ2-7, with 7 bases fitting TRBD1. This CDR3 has 15 amino acids. Germline V gene sequence: CDR1 SEHNR, CDR2 FQNEAQ (reference sequence). The junction had 8 bases not matched to a gene; V was cut back by 5 bases and J by 1 base.

CDR3 residues: CASSTGLSYEQYF. Written as DNA, the CDR3 is TGCGCCAGCAGCACCGGACTTTCCTACGAGCAGTACTTC. V is TRBV5-1 and J is TRBJ2-7; perhaps TRBD2 as D (5 bases). Germline values: CDR1 SGHRS, CDR2 YFSETQ. Trimming removed 4 bases from V and 1 base from J, with 9 bases in between. The CDR3 loop spans 13 amino acids.

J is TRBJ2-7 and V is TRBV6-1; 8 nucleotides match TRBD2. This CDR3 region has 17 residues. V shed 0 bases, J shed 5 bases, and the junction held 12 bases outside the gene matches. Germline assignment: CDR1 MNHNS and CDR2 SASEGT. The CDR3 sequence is CASSEALRAGVPDEQYF. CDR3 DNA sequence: TGTGCCAGCAGTGAAGCGCTTCGAGCGGGAGTACCAGACGAGCAGTACTTC.

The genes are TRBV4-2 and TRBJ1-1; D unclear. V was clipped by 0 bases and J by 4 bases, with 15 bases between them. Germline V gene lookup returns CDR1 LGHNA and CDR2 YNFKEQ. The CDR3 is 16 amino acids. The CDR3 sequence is CASSQDPFPAGTEAFF. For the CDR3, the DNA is TGTGCCAGCAGCCAAGATCCCTTCCCGGCGGGCACTGAAGCTTTCTTT.

CDR3 in DNA: TGTGCCAGCAGCCCAGGGACAGGGGGCTTAATTACTCAGCCCCAGCATTTT. The encoded protein is CASSPGTGGLITQPQHF. The chain links TRBV11-2 to TRBJ1-5; 12 nucleotides agree with TRBD1. Germline-derived CDR1 and CDR2 are SGHAT and FQNNGV. The CDR3 extends over 17 amino acids. V gave up 5 bases and J gave up 6 bases; unmatched junction bases: 11.

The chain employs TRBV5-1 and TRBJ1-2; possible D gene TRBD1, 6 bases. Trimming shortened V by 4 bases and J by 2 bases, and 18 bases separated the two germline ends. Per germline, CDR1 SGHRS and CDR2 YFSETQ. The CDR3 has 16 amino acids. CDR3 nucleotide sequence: TGCGCCAGCAGCCCCCGGGACACGGGGGGAAACTATGGCTACACCTTC. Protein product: CASSPRDTGGNYGYTF.

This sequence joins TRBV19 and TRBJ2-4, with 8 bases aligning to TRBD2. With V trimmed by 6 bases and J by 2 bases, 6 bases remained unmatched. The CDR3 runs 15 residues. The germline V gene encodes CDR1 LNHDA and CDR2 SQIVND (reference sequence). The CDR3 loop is CASSREGLPKNIQYF. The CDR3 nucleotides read TGTGCCAGTAGCCGGGAGGGACTACCCAAAAACATTCAGTACTTC.

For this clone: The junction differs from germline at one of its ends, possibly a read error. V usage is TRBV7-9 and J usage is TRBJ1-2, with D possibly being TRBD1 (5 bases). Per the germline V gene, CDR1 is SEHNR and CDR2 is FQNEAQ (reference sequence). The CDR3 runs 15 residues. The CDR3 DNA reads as TGTTCCAGCAGCTTAGGCCCGGGGGCTAACTATGGCTACACCTTC. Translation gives CSSSLGPGANYGYTF.

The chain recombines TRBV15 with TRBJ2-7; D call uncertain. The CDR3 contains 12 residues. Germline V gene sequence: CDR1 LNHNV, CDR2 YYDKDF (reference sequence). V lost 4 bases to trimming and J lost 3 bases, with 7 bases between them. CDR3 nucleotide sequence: TGTGCCACCAGCACCGACTTCTACGAGCAGTACTTC. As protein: CATSTDFYEQYF.

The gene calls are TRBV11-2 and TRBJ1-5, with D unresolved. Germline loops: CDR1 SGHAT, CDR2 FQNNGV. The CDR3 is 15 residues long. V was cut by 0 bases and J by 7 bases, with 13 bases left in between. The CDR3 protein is CASSLDGVRGQPQHF. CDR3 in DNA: TGTGCCAGCAGCTTAGATGGGGTGCGGGGACAGCCCCAGCATTTT.

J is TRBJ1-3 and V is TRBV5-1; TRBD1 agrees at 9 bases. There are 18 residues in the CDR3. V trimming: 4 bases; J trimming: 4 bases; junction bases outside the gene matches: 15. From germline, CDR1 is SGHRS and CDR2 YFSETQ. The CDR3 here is CASSPGGGQGILGNTIYF. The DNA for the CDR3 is TGCGCCAGCAGCCCTGGAGGAGGACAGGGGATTTTGGGAAACACCATATATTTT.

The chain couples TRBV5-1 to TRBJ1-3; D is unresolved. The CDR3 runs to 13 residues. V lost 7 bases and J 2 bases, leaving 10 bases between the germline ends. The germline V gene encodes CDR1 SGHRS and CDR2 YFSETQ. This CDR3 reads CASRGEAGNTIYF. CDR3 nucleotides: TGCGCCAGCCGCGGTGAAGCTGGAAACACCATATATTTT. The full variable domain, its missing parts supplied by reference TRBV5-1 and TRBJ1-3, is KAGVTQTPRYLIKTRGQQVTLSCSPISGHRSVSWYQQTPGQGLQFLFEYFSETQRNKGNFPGRFSGRQFSNSRSEMNVSTLELGDSALYLCASRGEAGNTIYFGEGSWLTVV.

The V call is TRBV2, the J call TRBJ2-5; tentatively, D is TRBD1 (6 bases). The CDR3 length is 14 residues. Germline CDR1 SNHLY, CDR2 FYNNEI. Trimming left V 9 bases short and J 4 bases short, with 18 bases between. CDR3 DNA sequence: TGTGCCAGGGGATGGGACAAAATGGGAGAGACCCAGTACTTC. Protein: CARGWDKMGETQYF. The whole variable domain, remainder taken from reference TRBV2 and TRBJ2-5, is EPEVTQTPSHQVTQMGQEVILRCVPISNHLYFYWYRQILGQKVEFLVSFYNNEISEKSEIFDDQFSVERPDGSNFTLKIRSTKLEDSAMYFCARGWDKMGETQYFGPGTRLLVL.

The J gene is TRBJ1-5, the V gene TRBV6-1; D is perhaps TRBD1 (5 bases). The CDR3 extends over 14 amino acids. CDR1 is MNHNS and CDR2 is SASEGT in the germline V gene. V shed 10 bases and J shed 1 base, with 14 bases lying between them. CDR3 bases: TGTGCCACCCGTTTCGGGGGGAGCAATCAGCCCCAGCATTTT. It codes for CATRFGGSNQPQHF.

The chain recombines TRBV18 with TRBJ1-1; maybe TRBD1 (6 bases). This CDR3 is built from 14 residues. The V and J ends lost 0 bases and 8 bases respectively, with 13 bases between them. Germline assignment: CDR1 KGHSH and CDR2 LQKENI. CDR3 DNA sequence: TGTGCCAGCTCACCACCGCAGGGGCTGACCGAAGCTTTCTTT. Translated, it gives CASSPPQGLTEAFF.

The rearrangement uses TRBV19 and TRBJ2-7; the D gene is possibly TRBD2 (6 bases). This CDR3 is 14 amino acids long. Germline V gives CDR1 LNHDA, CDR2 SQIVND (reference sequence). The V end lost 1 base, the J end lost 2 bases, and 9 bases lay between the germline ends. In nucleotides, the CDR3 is TGTGCCAGTAGTATAGTTAGCGGACCCTACGAGCAGTACTTC. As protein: CASSIVSGPYEQYF.

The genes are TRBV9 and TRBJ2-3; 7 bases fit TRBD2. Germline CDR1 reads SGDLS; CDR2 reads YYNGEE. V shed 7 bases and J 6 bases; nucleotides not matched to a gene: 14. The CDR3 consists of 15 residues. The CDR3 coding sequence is TGTGCCAGCGCGTGGGAGGGAGGGCCGGGGGATACGCAGTATTTT. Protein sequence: CASAWEGGPGDTQYF.

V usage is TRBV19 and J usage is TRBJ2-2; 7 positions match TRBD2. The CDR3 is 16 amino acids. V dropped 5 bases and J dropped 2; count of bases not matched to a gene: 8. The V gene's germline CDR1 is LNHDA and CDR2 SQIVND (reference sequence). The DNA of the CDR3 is TGTGCCAGTAGTTTCCGACTAGCCCTAAACACCGGGGAGCTGTTTTTT. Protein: CASSFRLALNTGELFF.

CDR3 bases: TGTGCCAGCAGTTTACAGGGGGCGCTAAGGACTGAAGCTTTCTTT. Residues: CASSLQGALRTEAFF. The chain couples TRBV28 to TRBJ1-1; the match to TRBD1 covers 8 bases. CDR1 and CDR2 (germline): MDHEN, SYDVKM. The CDR3 runs to 15 residues. With 2 bases clipped from V and 5 bases from J, the junction kept 7 bases outside the gene matches.

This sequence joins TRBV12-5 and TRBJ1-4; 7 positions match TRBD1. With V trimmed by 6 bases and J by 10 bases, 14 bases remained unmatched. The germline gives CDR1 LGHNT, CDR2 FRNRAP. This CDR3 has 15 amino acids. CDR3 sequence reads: CASGPFGTDAGKLFF. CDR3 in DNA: TGTGCTAGTGGCCCGTTCGGGACAGATGCCGGAAAACTGTTTTTT. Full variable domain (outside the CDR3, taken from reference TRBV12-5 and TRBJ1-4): DARVTQTPRHKVTEMGQEVTMRCQPILGHNTVFWYRQTMMQGLELLAYFRNRAPLDDSGMPKDRFSAEMPDATLATLKIQPSEPRDSAVYFCASGPFGTDAGKLFFGSGTQLSVL.

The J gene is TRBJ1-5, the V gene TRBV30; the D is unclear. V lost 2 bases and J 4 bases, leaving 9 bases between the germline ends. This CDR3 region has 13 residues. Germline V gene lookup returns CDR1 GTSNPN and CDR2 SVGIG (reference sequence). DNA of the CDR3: TGTGCCTGGAGTTCCGAGGCAAATCAGCCCCAGCATTTT. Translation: CAWSSEANQPQHF.

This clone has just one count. The CDR3 loop reads CASSYSSGMKVHEQFF. The CDR3 DNA reads TGTGCCAGCAGTTACTCGAGCGGGATGAAGGTCCATGAGCAGTTCTTC. The rearrangement joins TRBV6-5 to TRBJ2-1; 7 nucleotides line up with TRBD2. Germline CDR1 reads MNHEY; CDR2 reads SVGAGI. After removal of 0 bases from V and 8 bases from J, the junction contained 10 bases not matched to a gene. The CDR3 runs to 16 residues.